These 16 T cell receptor beta chains were sequenced from one sample in a study of T cell responses to AZD1222 COVID-19 vaccine. Sequenced by immunoSEQ multiplex PCR; TCRdb stores in-frame clones only, minus some. This sample yields under 150,000 clones, of which 84% are seen a single time; about 25% belongs to the top ten. The sample here was peripheral blood, taken 28 days after the second AZD1222 dose. The receptors stem from an adult who received the AZD1222 COVID-19 vaccine.

The chain couples TRBV5-6 to TRBJ1-6, with D maybe TRBD1 (5 bases). Trimming stripped 1 base from V and 9 bases from J, with 14 bases between. The CDR3 is 15 residues long. In germline, CDR1 is SGHDT, CDR2 YYEEEE. Here the CDR3 DNA reads TGTGCCAGCAGCTTGTGGAGGGACCGACTTTCACCCCTCCACTTT. Its protein is CASSLWRDRLSPLHF.

The rearrangement joins TRBV13 to TRBJ2-5; 8 positions match TRBD2. The J segment lost 4 bases and the V segment lost 6 bases, leaving 7 bases of the junction unmatched. This CDR3 contains 14 residues. Germline values: CDR1 PRHDT, CDR2 FYEKMQ (reference sequence). The CDR3 bases are TGTGCCAGCAGTAGCGGGGAGGTGGTAGAGACCCAGTACTTC. Amino acids: CASSSGEVVETQYF.

In the case of this clone: A read error may produce the germline difference seen at one junction end. This chain connects TRBV7-9 to TRBJ1-1, with a tentative D call TRBD1 (5 bases). CDR3 length: 16 amino acids. CDR1 SEHNR and CDR2 FQNEAQ come from the germline V gene (reference sequence). CDR3 region: CASSLRGSRVNAEAFF. CDR3 DNA sequence: TGTGCCAGCAGCTTAAGGGGCTCTAGGGTGAACGCTGAAGCTTTCTTT.

The genes are TRBV27 and TRBJ1-1; perhaps TRBD1 as D (5 bases). The germline gives CDR1 MNHEY, CDR2 SMNVEV (reference sequence). The CDR3 runs to 14 residues. Trimming cost V 5 bases and J 2 bases, with 12 bases left between them. The CDR3 sequence is CASSVTGSNTEAFF. In DNA, the CDR3 is TGTGCCAGCAGTGTCACAGGCTCCAACACTGAAGCTTTCTTT.

This chain joins TRBV10-3 and TRBJ2-3; D uncertain. Germline V gene data show CDR1 as ENHRY and CDR2 as SYGVKD. This CDR3 region has 14 residues. The V and J ends lost 5 bases and 1 base respectively, with 10 bases between them. DNA for the CDR3: TGTGCCATCAGTCTTACTGGGGGCACAGATACGCAGTATTTT. Encoded protein: CAISLTGGTDTQYF.

The rearrangement links TRBV18 to TRBJ1-4; maybe TRBD1 (6 bases). CDR3 length equals 13 residues. Germline CDR1 reads KGHSH; CDR2 reads LQKENI. Trimming pared 4 bases from V and 7 bases from J, leaving 10 bases between. CDR3 sequence: CASSRDIFEKLFF. CDR3 nucleotide sequence: TGTGCCAGCTCACGGGACATTTTTGAAAAACTGTTTTTT.

In this sample, this clone turned up once. The V and J genes are TRBV6-5 and TRBJ1-2; no definite D call. The V gene's germline CDR1 is MNHEY and CDR2 SVGAGI. V lost 3 bases, J lost 9 bases, and 8 bases lay in between. The CDR3 length is 11 residues. The CDR3 loop is CASSYLYSYTF. As DNA, the CDR3 is TGTGCCAGCAGTTATCTGTACAGCTACACCTTC.

The rearrangement uses TRBV7-8 and TRBJ1-1, with 7 bases aligning to TRBD1. Trimming removed 6 bases from V and 11 bases from J; junction bases left unmatched: 6. This CDR3 contains 11 residues. Germline V gene data show CDR1 as SGHVS and CDR2 as FQNEAQ. The CDR3 reads CASSTGVSAFF. The DNA of the CDR3 is TGTGCCAGCAGTACAGGGGTTTCGGCTTTCTTT.

The V gene is TRBV5-1, the J gene TRBJ2-4; D may be TRBD1 (6 bases). This CDR3 spans 14 amino acids. V gave up 5 bases and J gave up 8 bases, with 17 bases separating them. Per the germline V gene, CDR1 is SGHRS and CDR2 is YFSETQ. This chain's CDR3 is CASSYRDTGDIQYF. The CDR3 coding sequence is TGCGCCAGCAGTTACCGGGACACTGGGGACATTCAGTACTTC.

The V gene is TRBV6-5, the J gene TRBJ1-5; D uncertain. The CDR3 length is 13 residues. CDR1 and CDR2 (germline): MNHEY, SVGAGI. V lost 6 bases and J lost 3, with 9 bases in between. CDR3 coding DNA: TGTGCCAGCAGCTCGGGAGTCAATCAGCCCCAGCATTTT. Amino acid sequence: CASSSGVNQPQHF.

V usage is TRBV30 and J usage is TRBJ1-6; 9 nucleotides match TRBD1. The CDR3 covers 13 residues. With V trimmed by 5 bases and J by 10 bases, 6 bases remained unmatched. The V gene's germline CDR1 is GTSNPN and CDR2 SVGIG (reference sequence). The CDR3 DNA is TGTGCCTGGGTGGGACAGGGTATGTCACCCCTCCACTTT. Its protein is CAWVGQGMSPLHF.

This chain links TRBV28 with TRBJ1-1; 7 bases are shared with TRBD1. Germline lookup yields CDR1 MDHEN and CDR2 SYDVKM. The CDR3 covers 14 residues. V lost 8 bases and J lost 5; bases outside the gene matches: 11. CDR3 in DNA: TGTGCCAGCTGGTCAGAGGGGGCGCGGACTGAAGCTTTCTTT. The encoded protein is CASWSEGARTEAFF.

The chain employs TRBV28 and TRBJ1-4, with 7 bases identical to TRBD1. The CDR3 spans 16 residues. CDR1 MDHEN and CDR2 SYDVKM come from the germline V gene. V shed 2 bases, J shed 4 bases, and the junction held 7 bases outside the gene matches. CDR3 in amino acids: CASSLRSGQINEKLFF. The CDR3 nucleotides read TGTGCCAGCAGTTTAAGATCGGGACAGATTAATGAAAAACTGTTTTTT.

The chain employs TRBV18 and TRBJ1-3; D is uncertain. In germline, CDR1 is KGHSH, CDR2 LQKENI. V was cut by 2 bases and J by 3 bases, with 8 bases left in between. The CDR3 consists of 14 residues. The CDR3 DNA reads TGTGCCAGCTCACCAGGAAGGGTTGGAAACACCATATATTTT. This sequence encodes CASSPGRVGNTIYF.

V and J are TRBV25-1 and TRBJ2-5; possible D gene TRBD1, 5 bases. The germline V and J ends were trimmed by 3 bases and 3 bases, with 8 bases remaining between them. This CDR3 comprises 13 residues. Germline lookup yields CDR1 MGHDK and CDR2 SYGVNS. The CDR3 DNA reads as TGTGCCAGCAGTGAGGCAGGGAAAGAGACCCAGTACTTC. The encoded protein is CASSEAGKETQYF.

This clone was detected only a few times. This chain links TRBV7-3 with TRBJ1-5; D is unclear. This CDR3 comprises 21 residues. The germline CDR1 and CDR2 sequences are SGHTA and FQGTGA. Deletions cut 5 bases from V and 0 bases from J, with 29 bases between. The CDR3 loop reads CASSTVGKILETANSNQPQHF. The DNA for the CDR3 is TGTGCCAGCAGCACGGTCGGCAAGATCCTTGAGACGGCCAATAGCAATCAGCCCCAGCATTTT.